This entry lists 25 T cell receptor beta chains sequenced from one sample in a study of blood T cell repertoires in COVID-19. Clones were sequenced by immunoSEQ multiplex PCR, and TCRdb holds only the in-frame ones, with some missing. The sample yields around 190,000 clones, 82% seen once. Sequencing input: peripheral blood. The receptors derive from a woman aged 55-75 years with COVID-19, enrolled during active disease.

The chain couples TRBV2 to TRBJ2-7, with D hard to call. The CDR3 has 12 amino acids. V was cut by 2 bases and J by 4 bases, with 6 bases left in between. Germline V gene sequence: CDR1 SNHLY, CDR2 FYNNEI. Written as DNA, the CDR3 is TGTGCCAGCAGTGAAACTTCGTACGAGCAGTACGTC. Translating gives CASSETSYEQYV.

The gene calls are TRBV7-2 and TRBJ2-7, with 11 bases identical to TRBD2. CDR3 size: 14 residues. CDR1 is SGHTA, CDR2 FQGNSA, per germline. The V segment lost 5 bases and the J segment 4 bases; nucleotides outside the gene matches: 4. In DNA, the CDR3 is TGTGCCAGCAGCGTAACTAGCGGGAGTTACGAGCAGTACTTC. It codes for CASSVTSGSYEQYF.

A remark on this clone: One junction end does not reproduce the germline sequence, and a read error may be involved. The chain combines TRBV30 with TRBJ1-2; tentative D call: TRBD1 (5 bases). The CDR3 has 12 amino acids. Germline CDR1 and CDR2: GTSNPN and SVGIG (reference sequence). CDR3 nucleotide sequence: TGTGCCTGGGGGGGAGGGGAGGCCCGCGAGTCCTTC. Residues: CAWGGGEARESF.

This sequence joins TRBV6-2 or TRBV6-3 and TRBJ1-4; 7 nucleotides line up with TRBD1. Unmatched junction bases numbered 9, after V lost 0 bases and J lost 8 bases. From germline, CDR1 is MNHEY and CDR2 SVGEGT. The CDR3 is 16 amino acids. The CDR3 sequence: CASSYSAGTADEKLFF. The CDR3 DNA is TGTGCCAGCAGTTACTCAGCCGGGACAGCAGACGAAAAACTGTTTTTT.

The chain carries TRBV9 and TRBJ2-3; D is uncertain. Trimming shortened V by 0 bases and J by 2 bases, and 10 bases separated the two germline ends. Germline loops: CDR1 SGDLS, CDR2 YYNGEE. The CDR3 extends over 15 amino acids. The CDR3 DNA follows: TGTGCCAGCAGCGTAGGCGTGGGCACCACAGATACGCAGTATTTT. Its translation is CASSVGVGTTDTQYF.

This clone has just one count. The rearrangement links TRBV5-1 to TRBJ2-5; 11 nucleotides line up with TRBD2. Germline-derived CDR1 and CDR2 are SGHRS and YFSETQ. This CDR3 spans 15 amino acids. The V segment lost 4 bases and the J segment 2 bases; nucleotides outside the gene matches: 4. The chain's CDR3 is CASSPSGGNQETQYF. The CDR3 DNA follows: TGCGCCAGCAGCCCTAGCGGGGGGAATCAAGAGACCCAGTACTTC.

J is TRBJ2-3 and V is TRBV4-1; TRBD2 matches 11 bases. CDR3 length: 17 amino acids. V lost 0 bases to trimming and J lost 6 bases; unmatched junction nucleotides: 8. Per the germline V gene, CDR1 is MGHRA and CDR2 is YSYEKL. This CDR3 is CASSQEDSGGASDTQYF. For the CDR3, the DNA is TGCGCCAGCAGCCAAGAGGATAGCGGGGGGGCCAGTGATACGCAGTATTTT.

V is TRBV7-8 and J is TRBJ2-2; TRBD1 agrees at 7 bases. Unmatched junction bases numbered 9, after V lost 6 bases and J lost 5 bases. This CDR3 is built from 15 residues. Per germline, CDR1 SGHVS and CDR2 FQNEAQ. CDR3 DNA: TGTGCCAGCAGGACAGGGAAACAGGGTACCGGGGAGCTGTTTTTT. It is translated as CASRTGKQGTGELFF.

V gene TRBV19 combines with J gene TRBJ1-4; maybe TRBD1 (5 bases). Trimming left V 6 bases short and J 0 bases short, with 5 bases between. Germline CDR1 LNHDA, CDR2 SQIVND (reference sequence). This CDR3 is 13 amino acids long. The CDR3 loop is CASRTATNEKLFF. The DNA for the CDR3 is TGTGCCAGTAGGACAGCAACTAATGAAAAACTGTTTTTT.

The gene calls are TRBV10-2 and TRBJ2-5; maybe TRBD1 (5 bases). The V gene's germline CDR1 is WSHSY and CDR2 SAAADI. This CDR3 is 15 amino acids long. Deletions cut 4 bases from V and 4 bases from J, with 16 bases between. The CDR3 loop reads CASSAPGKGGETQYF. CDR3 coding DNA: TGCGCCAGCAGTGCTCCAGGGAAGGGTGGAGAGACCCAGTACTTC.

J is TRBJ2-5 and V is TRBV24-1, with a tentative D call TRBD2 (6 bases). The ends were cut back, 5 bases at V and 1 base at J, with 13 bases in the middle. The V gene's germline CDR1 is KGHDR and CDR2 SFDVKD. The length of the CDR3 is 15 residues. CDR3 protein: CATSASGLIQETQYF. CDR3 DNA sequence: TGTGCCACCAGTGCCTCGGGACTTATCCAAGAGACCCAGTACTTC.

The V call is TRBV24-1, the J call TRBJ1-2, with 11 bases aligning to TRBD1. Germline lookup yields CDR1 KGHDR and CDR2 SFDVKD. This CDR3 has 12 amino acids. V lost 10 bases, J lost 8 bases, and 5 bases stayed unmatched. The CDR3 here is CATGQGAGGYTF. Here the CDR3 DNA reads TGTGCCACAGGACAGGGGGCAGGAGGCTACACCTTC.

The chain couples TRBV7-9 to TRBJ2-2, with TRBD1 as a possible D gene (5 bases). This CDR3 is 13 amino acids long. Germline-derived CDR1 and CDR2 are SEHNR and FQNEAQ (reference sequence). V was trimmed by 6 bases and J by 1 base, leaving 6 bases between them. The CDR3 reads CASSQGNTGELFF. CDR3 DNA: TGTGCCAGCAGTCAGGGGAACACCGGGGAGCTGTTTTTT. Based on the CDR3 plus reference TRBV7-9 and TRBJ2-2, the full variable domain is DTGVSQNPRHKITKRGQNVTFRCDPISEHNRLYWYRQTLGQGPEFLTYFQNEAQLEKSRLLSDRFSAERPKGSFSTLEIQRTEQGDSAMYLCASSQGNTGELFFGEGSRLTVL.

In regard to this clone: At one of its ends the junction is not consistent with the germline gene, which may arise from a read error. The J gene is TRBJ2-2, the V gene TRBV7-7, with 8 bases identical to TRBD2. The CDR3 has 15 amino acids. Per germline, CDR1 SSHAT and CDR2 FNYEAQ (reference sequence). CDR3 nucleotide sequence: TGTGCTAGCAGCGTAGGCGGGGGGCTCACCGGGGAGCTGTTTTTT. Its translation is CASSVGGGLTGELFF.

The chain is built from TRBV27 and TRBJ2-1; 12 bases are shared with TRBD2. The CDR3 is 18 amino acids. Germline V gene sequence: CDR1 MNHEY, CDR2 SMNVEV (reference sequence). V lost 3 bases to trimming and J lost 4 bases; unmatched junction nucleotides: 10. The CDR3 spells CASSFGASGRGLYNEQFF. Written as DNA, the CDR3 is TGTGCCAGCAGTTTTGGGGCTAGCGGGAGGGGACTGTACAATGAGCAGTTCTTC.

This clone was detected only once. This chain connects TRBV6-1 to TRBJ2-1; D remains unclear. This CDR3 comprises 13 residues. Trimming removed 1 base at V and 2 bases at J, with 3 bases between. The germline V gene encodes CDR1 MNHNS and CDR2 SASEGT. The CDR3: CASSEGPYNEQFF. The CDR3 DNA follows: TGTGCCAGCAGTGAAGGGCCCTACAATGAGCAGTTCTTC.

This chain links TRBV5-6 with TRBJ1-2; D gene ambiguous. The V and J ends lost 4 bases and 6 bases respectively, with 10 bases between them. Germline assignment: CDR1 SGHDT and CDR2 YYEEEE. This CDR3 comprises 12 residues. In DNA, the CDR3 is TGTGCCAGCAGCCTTTTATTAAATGGCTACACCTTC. It translates to CASSLLLNGYTF.

CDR3 nucleotides: TGTGCCAGCAGCCGAGACAGGGGTAATGAAAAACTGTTTTTT. This translates into CASSRDRGNEKLFF. This sequence joins TRBV2 and TRBJ1-4; TRBD1 aligns across 8 bases. The V segment lost 6 bases and the J segment 4 bases; nucleotides outside the gene matches: 4. The germline V gene encodes CDR1 SNHLY and CDR2 FYNNEI. The CDR3 runs to 14 residues.

This sequence joins TRBV6-5 and TRBJ1-2, with D tentatively TRBD1 (5 bases). The CDR3 extends over 13 amino acids. Germline V lookup: CDR1 MNHEY, CDR2 SVGAGI. Trimming stripped 2 bases from V and 10 bases from J, with 14 bases between. The CDR3 loop is CASSYGGSQIYTF. The CDR3 DNA reads TGTGCCAGCAGTTACGGGGGGAGCCAGATCTACACCTTC.

The J gene is TRBJ2-2, the V gene TRBV11-3, with TRBD1 matching over 8 bases. J gave up 2 bases and V 5 bases, and 7 bases lay outside the gene matches. In germline, CDR1 is SGHNT, CDR2 YENEEA. The CDR3 extends over 16 amino acids. Here the CDR3 DNA reads TGTGCCAGCAGCGGCGGGACAGGAGAAAACACCGGGGAGCTGTTTTTT. This gives the protein CASSGGTGENTGELFF.

V and J are TRBV5-5 and TRBJ2-7; D remains unclear. Deletions cut 6 bases from V and 7 bases from J, with 23 bases between. Per the germline V gene, CDR1 is SGHKS and CDR2 is YYEKEE (reference sequence). The CDR3 consists of 15 residues. The CDR3 sequence: CASTPDAFRIGEQYV. The CDR3 nucleotides are TGTGCCAGCACCCCCGACGCGTTTAGAATCGGGGAGCAGTACGTC.

The chain has TRBV9 and TRBJ1-6; possibly TRBD1 for D (5 bases). With 4 bases removed from V and 7 bases from J, the gap between germline ends came to 15 bases. Per the germline V gene, CDR1 is SGDLS and CDR2 is YYNGEE. The CDR3 has 15 amino acids. The CDR3 loop is CASSPGTFGNSPLHF. The CDR3 DNA sequence: TGTGCCAGCAGCCCGGGGACTTTTGGGAATTCACCCCTCCACTTT.

The chain employs TRBV4-2 and TRBJ1-2; 7 positions match TRBD1. The CDR3 extends over 15 amino acids. With V trimmed by 7 bases and J by 4 bases, 12 bases remained unmatched. CDR1 is LGHNA and CDR2 is YNFKEQ in the germline V gene. CDR3 loop: CASTEARGRGYGYTF. CDR3 nucleotides: TGTGCCAGCACGGAGGCGAGGGGGCGCGGCTATGGCTACACCTTC.

This clone was observed a handful of times. The chain has TRBV5-4 and TRBJ1-5, with D unclear. V dropped 0 bases and J dropped 6 bases, with 7 bases sitting between them. From germline, CDR1 is SGHNT and CDR2 YYREEE (reference sequence). This CDR3 region has 13 residues. The CDR3 spells CASSLDSGQPQHF. The CDR3 DNA is TGTGCCAGCAGCTTGGATTCCGGTCAGCCCCAGCATTTT.

The DNA for the CDR3 is TGTGCCAGCAGTTACTACGGGGGGGGACAGGGAACCCAGTACTTC. As protein: CASSYYGGGQGTQYF. V gene TRBV6-6 combines with J gene TRBJ2-5; D may be TRBD1 (9 bases). The CDR3 runs to 15 residues. V lost 1 base and J lost 8, with 17 bases in between. CDR1 MNHNY and CDR2 SVGAGI come from the germline V gene (reference sequence).